This T cell receptor (beta chain) was recovered during a study of OX40 agonist ivuxolimab in advanced cancers. For the study in its entirety: Ivuxolimab, which targeted the costimulatory receptor OX40 (CD134), was an agonistic, fully human IgG2 monoclonal antibody. The point of sequencing TCRbeta in the periphery was to test whether ivuxolimab changed TCR sequence diversity and drove clonal T-cell expansion. Prior anti-PD-1, anti-PD-L1 or anti-CTLA-4 therapy was permitted, and checkpoint inhibitors had been received by about 37% of dose-escalation patients. A male proportion of around 80% and a mean age of 60 years, ranging from 23 to 79, were recorded for the dose-escalation cohort. Of the approximately 53 patients in dose escalation, around 20 had hepatocellular carcinoma, some 15 had melanoma, 9 had renal cell carcinoma and 9 had head and neck cancer. Intravenous ivuxolimab was administered to patients every 2 weeks at six dose levels: 0.01, 0.1, 0.3, 1.5, 3 and 10 mg/kg. Partial responses were achieved by three dose-escalation patients, of whom one had hepatocellular carcinoma and two had cutaneous melanoma. The monotherapy dose-escalation portion (N ≈ 52 patients) of the phase I ivuxolimab trial is reported in the paper. The investigation overall reported the following: At doses of 0.1 to 3.0 mg/kg, clonal expansion of both CD4+ and CD8+ T cells in blood was seen between baseline and week 6. After ivuxolimab, expanded clones were on average more numerous among CD8+ T cells than among CD4+ T cells. Low levels of normalized T-cell clonal expansion were also seen in some nonresponding patients. The antigen specificity of the clonally expanded peripheral T cells was not determined. Partial responders in the 0.1-3.0 mg/kg groups had among the lowest normalized peripheral clonal expansion, especially among CD8+ T cells.

For sequencing of the TCRbeta CDR3 region, genomic DNA was extracted from the sorted cells. The immunoSEQ Assay was used to sequence the TCRbeta CDR3 regions. This immuneACCESS table, as held by TCRdb, lists in-frame sequences with V and J called but not all clones. Of the missing ones, under half trace to an unresolved V gene in checked studies; the others have no known cause. This sample comprises 75,000 to 90,000 clones, around 85% of them detected only once. The top ten hold roughly 6.6% of the sample. On this clone itself: Its antigen is still unknown. Within one base of it there is no much larger clone, and no base qualities were kept. The same CDR3 can be traced to other DNA sequences in this sample.

From the cysteine up to the phenylalanine, the CDR3 has a length of 11 residues. The kept DNA is CDR3 alone, 33 bases in frame from the first base. Taken from the germline V gene (reference sequence), the CDR1 and CDR2 loops are SEHNR and FQNEAQ. Trimming takes 5 bases from V and 0 bases from J, and the germline ends sit 1 base apart. Patients with a history of autoimmune disease or receiving systemic immunosuppression were excluded from the trial. Peripheral blood for TCR sequencing was collected from all dose cohorts at baseline, on cycle 4 day 1, and on cycle 7 day 1. The samples were taken from a phase I, first-in-human, multicenter, open-label dose-escalation trial of ivuxolimab. Adults with locally advanced or metastatic head and neck squamous cell, hepatocellular, melanoma or renal cell carcinoma were enrolled in the trial. Before TCR sequencing, CD4+ and CD8+ T cells were separately sorted from peripheral blood.

The sample here was CD4+ or CD8+ T cells sorted from blood, taken in a trial of the OX40 agonist ivuxolimab. This sequence originates from an adult with an advanced solid tumor such as melanoma, head and neck, liver or kidney cancer. The rearrangement combines TRBV7-9 with TRBJ1-1; confidence is insufficient to name the D gene. CDR3 region: CASSLNTEAFF. In nucleotide form, the sequence is TGTGCCAGCAGCCTGAACACTGAAGCTTTCTTT.